This T cell receptor beta chain comes out of a study of shared clonotypes between healthy human individuals. Positively selected for CCR7, the CD45RO-negative cells used as naive CD8 cells excluded terminally differentiated effector memory CD45RA+ cells. The deep-level immunoSEQ assay was used. The table came from immunoSEQ multiplex PCR; TCRdb's copy has only in-frame clones and leaves some out. Altogether about 680,000 clones are present, approximately 90% being singletons, with the ten largest covering 24%. Sequences were obtained from naive CD8+ T cells sorted from blood. This receptor was identified in a man aged 30 to 39 in good health.

The CDR3 reads CASSVGGVRPETF. The CDR3 DNA sequence: TGTGCCAGCAGCGTAGGTGGGGTCAGGCCAGAGACCTTC. The chain employs TRBV9 and TRBJ1-2; no clear D. CDR1 and CDR2 (germline): SGDLS, YYNGEE. This CDR3 comprises 13 residues. Between the trimmed V and J ends, which lost 0 bases and 14 bases, there was a span of 17 bases.